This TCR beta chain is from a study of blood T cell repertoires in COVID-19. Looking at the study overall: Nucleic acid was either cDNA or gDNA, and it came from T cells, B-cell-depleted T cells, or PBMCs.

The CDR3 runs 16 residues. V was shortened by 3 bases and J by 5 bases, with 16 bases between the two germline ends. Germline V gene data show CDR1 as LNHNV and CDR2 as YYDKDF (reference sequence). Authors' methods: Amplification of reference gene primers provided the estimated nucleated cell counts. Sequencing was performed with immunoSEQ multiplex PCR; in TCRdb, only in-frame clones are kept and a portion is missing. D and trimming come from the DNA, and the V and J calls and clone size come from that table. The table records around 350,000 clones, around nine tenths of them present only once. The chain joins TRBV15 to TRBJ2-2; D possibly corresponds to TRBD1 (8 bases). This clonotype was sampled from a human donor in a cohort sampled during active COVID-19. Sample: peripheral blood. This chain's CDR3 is CATSSLQGGITGELFF. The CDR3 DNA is TGTGCCACCAGCAGTCTACAGGGGGGGATTACCGGGGAGCTGTTTTTT.